This is a list of T cell receptor beta chains from one sample in a study of cytomegalovirus exposure and HLA in healthy donors. Some clones are missing from TCRdb's copy, which holds only in-frame ones; the method was immunoSEQ multiplex PCR. This sample has some 160,000 clones, with around 80% found just once. The specimen sequenced was PBMCs. These receptors all come from a man aged 35-49 years in good health and CMV-seronegative. Both conserved end residues are part of each CDR3. D genes are given only for firm matches. Clone size is stated in some rows and not others, as once, few, many or a class when expanded.

clone size | J gene | V gene | D gene | CDR3 protein | CDR3 DNA
NA | TRBJ2-1 | TRBV10-1 | TRBD1 | CASSGQGRNYNEQFF | TGCGCCAGCAGTGGACAGGGGCGCAACTACAATGAGCAGTTCTTC
NA | TRBJ1-4 | TRBV7-6 | NA | CASSSGQGIATNEKLFF | TGTGCCAGCAGCTCGGGGCAGGGGATAGCAACTAATGAAAAACTGTTTTTT
NA | TRBJ1-6 | TRBV19 | TRBD1 | CASRPGTGNSPLHF | TGTGCCAGTCGCCCAGGGACAGGGAATTCACCCCTCCACTTT
NA | TRBJ1-1 | TRBV27 | TRBD1 | CASKGAGGLNTEAFF | TGTGCCAGCAAAGGGGCAGGGGGTTTGAACACTGAAGCTTTCTTT
NA | TRBJ2-3 | TRBV5-4 | TRBD2 | CASSSGTSGPTDTQYF | TGTGCCAGCAGCTCTGGGACTAGCGGGCCCACAGATACGCAGTATTTT
NA | TRBJ2-5 | TRBV5-1 | NA | CASSLAGDTRGTQYF | TGCGCCAGCAGCTTGGCCGGGGACACCCGGGGGACCCAGTACTTC
NA | TRBJ2-3 | TRBV9 | TRBD2 | CASTLWGGNTDTQYF | TGTGCCAGCACCCTCTGGGGGGGTAACACAGATACGCAGTATTTT
NA | TRBJ1-2 | TRBV5-1 | TRBD1 | CASSLGDRDYGYTF | TGCGCCAGCAGCTTGGGCGACAGGGACTATGGCTACACCTTC
few | TRBJ1-2 | TRBV4-3 | NA | CASSQDYQFYGYTF | TGCGCCAGCAGCCAAGATTACCAGTTCTATGGCTACACCTTC
NA | TRBJ2-2 | TRBV2 | NA | CASSQGPRDTGELFF | TGTGCCAGCAGTCAAGGCCCCCGGGACACCGGGGAGCTGTTTTTT
NA | TRBJ1-1 | TRBV7-2 | TRBD1 | CASRRDRDRTEAFF | TGTGCCAGCAGACGGGACAGAGATCGAACTGAAGCTTTCTTT
NA | TRBJ2-5 | TRBV18 | NA | CASSPVRETQYF | TGTGCCAGCTCACCAGTTCGAGAGACCCAGTACTTC
NA | TRBJ1-5 | TRBV10-3 | TRBD1 | CAISLTGGRNQPQHF | TGTGCCATCAGCCTGACAGGGGGACGGAATCAGCCCCAGCATTTT
once | TRBJ2-5 | TRBV6-5 | NA | CASTVTSGNQETQYF | TGTGCCAGCACCGTTACGTCGGGGAACCAAGAGACCCAGTACTTC
NA | TRBJ1-5 | TRBV2 | NA | CASRVDRSGQPQHF | TGTGCCAGCAGGGTTGACAGGTCGGGTCAGCCCCAGCATTTT
NA | TRBJ1-5 | TRBV6-5 | NA | CASQQGSNQPQHF | TGTGCCAGCCAGCAGGGTAGCAATCAGCCCCAGCATTTT
NA | TRBJ1-5 | TRBV9 | NA | CASSVAKRQGISEPQHF | TGTGCCAGCAGCGTAGCTAAACGGCAGGGAATCAGTGAGCCCCAGCATTTT
NA | TRBJ1-2 | TRBV27 | TRBD1 | CASSLRQGSGYTF | TGTGCCAGCAGTCTCCGACAGGGGAGCGGCTACACCTTC
NA | TRBJ1-4 | TRBV6-1 | TRBD1 | CASSSGTGDEKLFF | TGTGCCAGCAGCTCCGGGACAGGGGATGAAAAACTGTTTTTT
NA | TRBJ2-7 | TRBV5-1 | NA | CASSTGQSSYEQYF | TGCGCCAGCAGCACTGGACAGAGCTCCTACGAGCAGTACTTC
NA | TRBJ2-1 | TRBV18 | NA | CASSPSLGTSYNEQFF | TGTGCCAGCTCCCCCTCGCTGGGGACTTCCTACAATGAGCAGTTCTTC
NA | TRBJ1-1 | TRBV19 | TRBD1 | CASTNQGASNTEAFF | TGTGCCAGTACCAATCAGGGGGCATCGAACACTGAAGCTTTCTTT
few | TRBJ1-1 | TRBV4-3 | TRBD1 | CASSQDRRGRGEAFF | TGCGCCAGCAGCCAAGATAGGAGGGGGCGAGGTGAAGCTTTCTTT
NA | TRBJ1-2 | TRBV5-1 | NA | CASSLVAAQGGYTF | TGCGCCAGCAGCTTGGTGGCAGCCCAGGGGGGCTACACCTTC
NA | TRBJ1-5 | TRBV30 | NA | CAWKRRGRGVGQPQHF | TGTGCCTGGAAACGACGAGGCAGGGGAGTAGGACAGCCCCAGCATTTT
once | TRBJ2-1 | TRBV27 | TRBD2 | CASSQGLDYNEQFF | TGTGCCAGCAGCCAGGGACTAGATTACAATGAGCAGTTCTTC
NA | TRBJ1-4 | TRBV4-3 | TRBD1 | CASSQDQGVGEKLFF | TGCGCCAGCAGCCAAGACCAGGGGGTTGGTGAAAAACTGTTTTTT
NA | TRBJ1-1 | TRBV5-1 | TRBD1 | CASSQYPGQGYTEAFF | TGCGCCAGCAGCCAGTATCCGGGACAGGGTTACACTGAAGCTTTCTTT
NA | TRBJ2-7 | TRBV2 | TRBD1 | CASSEVPLTGMIYEQYF | TGTGCCAGCAGTGAAGTCCCGTTGACAGGGATGATATACGAGCAGTACTTC
NA | TRBJ2-1 | TRBV2 | TRBD1 | CASSPDRGNEQFF | TGTGCCAGCAGTCCCGACAGGGGGAATGAGCAGTTCTTC
NA | TRBJ2-7 | TRBV29-1 | NA | CSVTNRRNEQYF | TGCAGCGTTACCAACCGGAGGAACGAGCAGTACTTC
few | TRBJ2-1 | TRBV29-1 | TRBD1 | CSVSGTAKRNEQFF | TGCAGCGTTTCTGGGACAGCAAAACGCAATGAGCAGTTCTTC
NA | TRBJ2-1 | TRBV29-1 | TRBD2 | CSLRGGPRNEQFF | TGCAGCTTACGGGGGGGGCCTAGGAATGAGCAGTTCTTC
NA | TRBJ2-3 | TRBV13 | TRBD2 | CASSLLVSGGAVTDTQYF | TGTGCCAGCAGCCTACTAGTGAGCGGGGGGGCCGTCACAGATACGCAGTATTTT
NA | TRBJ1-2 | TRBV6-1 | TRBD1 | CASKNRGRYGYTF | TGTGCCAGCAAAAACAGGGGCAGGTATGGCTACACCTTC
NA | TRBJ2-2 | TRBV7-8 | NA | CASIGAGELFF | TGTGCCAGCATCGGGGCCGGGGAGCTGTTTTTT
NA | TRBJ1-1 | TRBV27 | NA | CASSFLGRDTEAFF | TGTGCCAGCAGTTTTCTAGGGAGGGACACTGAAGCTTTCTTT
few | TRBJ2-7 | TRBV19 | NA | CASSPQGIPYEQYF | TGTGCCAGTAGTCCCCAGGGGATACCCTACGAGCAGTACTTC
NA | TRBJ2-2 | TRBV7-2 | TRBD1 | CASSLEWARGLTGELFF | TGTGCCAGCAGCTTAGAGTGGGCCAGGGGGCTCACCGGGGAGCTGTTTTTT
NA | TRBJ1-1 | TRBV29-1 | NA | CSVEAGDTEAFF | TGCAGCGTGGAGGCAGGGGACACTGAAGCTTTCTTT
NA | TRBJ1-2 | TRBV5-1 | NA | CASSPGFGSTLFSGGYTF | TGCGCCAGCAGCCCCGGCTTTGGCAGCACCCTATTCTCAGGGGGCTACACCTTC
NA | TRBJ1-5 | TRBV7-9 | NA | CASSLYAGQRNQPQHF | TGTGCCAGCAGCTTATATGCGGGGCAGCGCAATCAGCCCCAGCATTTT
once | TRBJ2-3 | TRBV18 | NA | CASSRAQEDTQYF | TGTGCCAGCTCACGGGCCCAAGAGGATACGCAGTATTTT
NA | TRBJ1-1 | TRBV10-3 | NA | CAISGQLLNTEAFF | TGTGCCATCAGTGGACAGCTGTTGAACACTGAAGCTTTCTTT
NA | TRBJ1-3 | TRBV6-5 | NA | CASSSGQNSGNTIYF | TGTGCCAGCAGTTCTGGACAGAACTCTGGAAACACCATATATTTT
few | TRBJ2-7 | TRBV7-2 | NA | CASSLGIGALNEQYF | TGTGCCAGCAGCTTAGGGATAGGGGCCCTCAACGAGCAGTACTTC
NA | TRBJ2-5 | TRBV12-5 | TRBD2 | CASGLVRGGGSSETQYF | TGTGCTAGTGGTTTGGTAAGGGGCGGGGGGTCATCAGAGACCCAGTACTTC
few | TRBJ1-2 | TRBV5-4 | TRBD1 | CASKMDRGRGDGYTF | TGTGCCAGCAAGATGGACAGGGGGCGCGGCGATGGCTACACCTTC